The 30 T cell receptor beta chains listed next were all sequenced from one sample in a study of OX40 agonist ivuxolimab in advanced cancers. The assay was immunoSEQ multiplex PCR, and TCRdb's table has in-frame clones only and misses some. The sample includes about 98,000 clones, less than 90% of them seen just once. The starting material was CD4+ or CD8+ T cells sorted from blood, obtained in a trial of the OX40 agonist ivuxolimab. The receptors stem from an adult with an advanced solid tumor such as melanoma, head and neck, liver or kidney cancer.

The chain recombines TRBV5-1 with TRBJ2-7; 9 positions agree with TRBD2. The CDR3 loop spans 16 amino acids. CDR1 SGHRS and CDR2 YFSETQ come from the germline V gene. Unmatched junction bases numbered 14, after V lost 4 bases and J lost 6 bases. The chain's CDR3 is CASSGGLGLAGSEQYF. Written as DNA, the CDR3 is TGCGCCAGCAGCGGGGGGCTGGGACTAGCCGGTTCCGAGCAGTACTTC. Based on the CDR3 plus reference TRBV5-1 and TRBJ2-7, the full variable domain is KAGVTQTPRYLIKTRGQQVTLSCSPISGHRSVSWYQQTPGQGLQFLFEYFSETQRNKGNFPGRFSGRQFSNSRSEMNVSTLELGDSALYLCASSGGLGLAGSEQYFGPGTRLTVT.

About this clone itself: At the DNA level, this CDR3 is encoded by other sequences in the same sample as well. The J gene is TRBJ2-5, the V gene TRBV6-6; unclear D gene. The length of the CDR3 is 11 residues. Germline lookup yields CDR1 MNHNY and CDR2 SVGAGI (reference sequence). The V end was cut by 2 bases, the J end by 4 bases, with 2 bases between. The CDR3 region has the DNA TGTGCCAGCAGTTACGGAGAGACCCAGTACTTC. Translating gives CASSYGETQYF.

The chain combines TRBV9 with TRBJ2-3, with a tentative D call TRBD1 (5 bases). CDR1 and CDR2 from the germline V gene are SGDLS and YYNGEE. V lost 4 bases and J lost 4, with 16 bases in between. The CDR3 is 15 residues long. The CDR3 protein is CASSPIVGVADTQYF. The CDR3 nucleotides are TGTGCCAGCAGCCCTATAGTAGGGGTGGCAGATACGCAGTATTTT.

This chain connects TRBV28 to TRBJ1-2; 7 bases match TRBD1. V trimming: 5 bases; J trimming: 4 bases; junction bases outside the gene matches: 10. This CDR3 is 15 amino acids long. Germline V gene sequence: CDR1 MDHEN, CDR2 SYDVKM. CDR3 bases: TGTGCCAGCAGTAAGGGGACAGACCTGATCTATGGCTACACCTTC. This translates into CASSKGTDLIYGYTF.

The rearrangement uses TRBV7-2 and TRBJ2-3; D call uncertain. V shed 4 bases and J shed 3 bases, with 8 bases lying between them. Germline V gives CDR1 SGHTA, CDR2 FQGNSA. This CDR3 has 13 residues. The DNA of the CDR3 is TGTGCCAGCAGCTCCTCCCAGACAGATACGCAGTATTTT. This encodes CASSSSQTDTQYF.

The CDR3 bases are TGTGCCTCCCTTCCCGGGGGTGGTTTCTGGACTGAAGCTTTCTTT. Translating it yields CASLPGGGFWTEAFF. V gene TRBV5-4 combines with J gene TRBJ1-1, with D possibly TRBD1 on 5 matching bases. In germline, CDR1 is SGHNT, CDR2 YYREEE (reference sequence). The ends were cut back, 10 bases at V and 5 bases at J, with 24 bases in the middle. This CDR3 has 15 residues.

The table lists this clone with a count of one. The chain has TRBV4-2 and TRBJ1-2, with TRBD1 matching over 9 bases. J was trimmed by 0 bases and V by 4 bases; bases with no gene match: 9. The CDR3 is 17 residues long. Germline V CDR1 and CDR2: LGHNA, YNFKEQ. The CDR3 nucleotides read TGTGCCAGCAGCCGGGTCGAGGGACAGGGACCTAACTATGGCTACACCTTC. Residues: CASSRVEGQGPNYGYTF.

This chain's CDR3 is CASLSGGRDSPLHF. The CDR3 coding sequence is TGTGCCAGCCTCTCAGGGGGCAGGGATTCACCCCTCCACTTT. The chain couples TRBV28 to TRBJ1-6; TRBD1 matches 8 bases. After removal of 8 bases from V and 8 bases from J, the junction contained 8 bases not matched to a gene. Germline CDR1 reads MDHEN; CDR2 reads SYDVKM. This CDR3 is 14 amino acids long. The full variable domain, completed using reference TRBV28 and TRBJ1-6, is DVKVTQSSRYLVKRTGEKVFLECVQDMDHENMFWYRQDPGLGLRLIYFSYDVKMKEKGDIPEGYSVSREKKERFSLILESASTNQTSMYLCASLSGGRDSPLHFGNGTRLTVT.

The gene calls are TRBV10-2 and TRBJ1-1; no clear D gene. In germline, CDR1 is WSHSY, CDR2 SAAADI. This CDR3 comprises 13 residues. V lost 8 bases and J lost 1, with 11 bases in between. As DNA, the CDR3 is TGCGCCAGCTGGCGAGGGTGGAACACTGAAGCTTTCTTT. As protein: CASWRGWNTEAFF.

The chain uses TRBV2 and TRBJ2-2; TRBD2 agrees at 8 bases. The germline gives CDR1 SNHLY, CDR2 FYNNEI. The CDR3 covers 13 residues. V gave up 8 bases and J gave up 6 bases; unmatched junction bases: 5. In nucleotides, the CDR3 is TGTGCCAGCGGGCGGGAGGCTGCCGGGGAGCTGTTTTTT. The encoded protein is CASGREAAGELFF. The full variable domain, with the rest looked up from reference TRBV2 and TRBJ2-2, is EPEVTQTPSHQVTQMGQEVILRCVPISNHLYFYWYRQILGQKVEFLVSFYNNEISEKSEIFDDQFSVERPDGSNFTLKIRSTKLEDSAMYFCASGREAAGELFFGEGSRLTVL.

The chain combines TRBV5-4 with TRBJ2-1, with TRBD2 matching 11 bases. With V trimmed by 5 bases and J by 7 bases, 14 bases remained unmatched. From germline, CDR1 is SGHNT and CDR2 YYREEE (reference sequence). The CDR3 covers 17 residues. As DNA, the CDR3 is TGTGCCAGCAGTTCCTCGGTAGCGGGAGGGTATTCAAATGAGCAGTTCTTC. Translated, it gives CASSSSVAGGYSNEQFF. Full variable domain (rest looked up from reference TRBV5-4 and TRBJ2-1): ETGVTQSPTHLIKTRGQQVTLRCSSQSGHNTVSWYQQALGQGPQFIFQYYREEENGRGNFPPRFSGLQFPNYSSELNVNALELDDSALYLCASSSSVAGGYSNEQFFGPGTRLTVL.

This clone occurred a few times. The CDR3 region is CAWSAPRQPQHF. The CDR3 DNA reads TGTGCCTGGAGTGCCCCCCGTCAGCCCCAGCATTTT. V is TRBV30 and J is TRBJ1-5; D remains unclear. The CDR3 is 12 amino acids. Trimming pared 1 base from V and 6 bases from J, leaving 7 bases between. Germline V gene lookup returns CDR1 GTSNPN and CDR2 SVGIG (reference sequence).

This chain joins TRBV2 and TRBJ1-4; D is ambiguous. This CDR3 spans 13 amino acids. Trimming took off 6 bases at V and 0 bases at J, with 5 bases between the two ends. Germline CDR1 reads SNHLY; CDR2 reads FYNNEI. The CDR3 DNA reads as TGTGCCAGCAGGGGTCCAACTAATGAAAAACTGTTTTTT. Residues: CASRGPTNEKLFF.

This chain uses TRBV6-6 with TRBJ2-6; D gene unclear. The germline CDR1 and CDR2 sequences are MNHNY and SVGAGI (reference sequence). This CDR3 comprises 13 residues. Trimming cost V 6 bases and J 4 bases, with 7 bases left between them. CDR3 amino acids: CASRVPGANVLTF. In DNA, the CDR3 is TGTGCCAGCAGAGTTCCCGGGGCCAACGTCCTGACTTTC.

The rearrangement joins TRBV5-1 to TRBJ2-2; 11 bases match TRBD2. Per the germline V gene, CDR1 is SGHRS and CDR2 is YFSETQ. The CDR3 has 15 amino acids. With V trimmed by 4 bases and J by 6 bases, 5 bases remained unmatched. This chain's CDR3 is CASSQTSGTAGELFF. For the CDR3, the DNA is TGCGCCAGCAGCCAGACTAGCGGGACGGCCGGGGAGCTGTTTTTT.

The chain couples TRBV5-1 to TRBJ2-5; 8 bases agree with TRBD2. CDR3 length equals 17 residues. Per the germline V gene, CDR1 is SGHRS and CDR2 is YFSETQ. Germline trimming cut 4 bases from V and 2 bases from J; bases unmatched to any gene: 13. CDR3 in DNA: TGCGCCAGCAGCCTACTAGCGGCCGCGACGAGACAAGAGACCCAGTACTTC. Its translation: CASSLLAAATRQETQYF.

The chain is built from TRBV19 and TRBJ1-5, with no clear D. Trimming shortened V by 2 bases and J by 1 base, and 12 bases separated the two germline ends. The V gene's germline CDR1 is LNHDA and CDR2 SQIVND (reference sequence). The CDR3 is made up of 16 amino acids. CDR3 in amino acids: CASSIREGMSNQPQHF. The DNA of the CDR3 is TGTGCCAGTAGTATACGGGAGGGTATGAGCAATCAGCCCCAGCATTTT. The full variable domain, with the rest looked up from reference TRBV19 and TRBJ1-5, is DGGITQSPKYLFRKEGQNVTLSCEQNLNHDAMYWYRQDPGQGLRLIYYSQIVNDFQKGDIAEGYSVSREKKESFPLTVTSAQKNPTAFYLCASSIREGMSNQPQHFGDGTRLSIL.

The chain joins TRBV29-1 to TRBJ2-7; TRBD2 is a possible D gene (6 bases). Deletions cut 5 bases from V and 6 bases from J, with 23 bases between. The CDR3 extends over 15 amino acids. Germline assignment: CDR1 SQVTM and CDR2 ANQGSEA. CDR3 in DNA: TGCAGCGTTATAGTTGGGGTGTCGGGAGTGGGCGAGCAGTACTTC. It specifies CSVIVGVSGVGEQYF.

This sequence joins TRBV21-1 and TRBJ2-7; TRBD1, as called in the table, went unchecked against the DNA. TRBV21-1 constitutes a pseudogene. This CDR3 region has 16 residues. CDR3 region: CASSKNSQGDPYEQYF. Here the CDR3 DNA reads TGTGCCAGCAGCAAAAACTCCCAGGGTGATCCCTACGAGCAGTACTTC.

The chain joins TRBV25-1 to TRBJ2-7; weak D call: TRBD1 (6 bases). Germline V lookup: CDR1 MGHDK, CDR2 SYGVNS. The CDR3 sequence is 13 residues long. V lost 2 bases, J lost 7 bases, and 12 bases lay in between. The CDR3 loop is CASSELERGEQYF. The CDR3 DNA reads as TGTGCCAGCAGTGAACTGGAAAGGGGGGAGCAGTACTTC.

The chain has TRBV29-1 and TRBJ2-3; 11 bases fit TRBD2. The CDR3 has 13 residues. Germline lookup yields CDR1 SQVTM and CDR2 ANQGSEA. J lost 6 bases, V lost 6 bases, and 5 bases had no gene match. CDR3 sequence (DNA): TGCAGCGTCCAACTAGCGGGGGTGGATACGCAGTATTTT. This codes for CSVQLAGVDTQYF.

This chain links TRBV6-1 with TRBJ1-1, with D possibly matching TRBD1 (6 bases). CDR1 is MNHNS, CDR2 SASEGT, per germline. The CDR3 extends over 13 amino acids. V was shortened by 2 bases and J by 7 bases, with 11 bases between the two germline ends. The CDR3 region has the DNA TGTGCCAGCAGTGAATTTGGACAGATTGAAGCTTTCTTT. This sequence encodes CASSEFGQIEAFF.

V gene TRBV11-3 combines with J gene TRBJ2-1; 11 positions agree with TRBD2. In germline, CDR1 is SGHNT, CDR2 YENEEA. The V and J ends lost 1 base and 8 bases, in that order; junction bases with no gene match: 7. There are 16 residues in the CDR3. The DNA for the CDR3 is TGTGCCAGCAGCTTAGGCCTAGCGGGAGGTCAGGATGAGCAGTTCTTC. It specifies CASSLGLAGGQDEQFF.

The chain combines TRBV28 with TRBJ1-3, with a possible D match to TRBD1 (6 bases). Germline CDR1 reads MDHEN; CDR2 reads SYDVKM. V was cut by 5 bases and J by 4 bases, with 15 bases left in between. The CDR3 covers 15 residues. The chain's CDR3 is CASSTTGLYGNTIYF. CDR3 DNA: TGTGCCAGCAGTACGACAGGTTTATACGGAAACACCATATATTTT.

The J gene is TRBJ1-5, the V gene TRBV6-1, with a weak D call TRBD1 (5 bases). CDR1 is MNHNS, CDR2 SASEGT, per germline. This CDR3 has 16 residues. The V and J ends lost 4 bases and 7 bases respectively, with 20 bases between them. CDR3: CASSGSTVAGNQPQHF. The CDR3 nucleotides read TGTGCCAGCAGTGGATCGACAGTAGCTGGAAACCAGCCCCAGCATTTT.

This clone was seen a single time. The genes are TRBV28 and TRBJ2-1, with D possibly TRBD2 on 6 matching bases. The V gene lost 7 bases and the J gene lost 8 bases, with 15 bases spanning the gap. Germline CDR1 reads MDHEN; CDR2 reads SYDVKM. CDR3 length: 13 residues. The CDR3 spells CASKGDTGDEQFF. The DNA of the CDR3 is TGTGCCAGCAAGGGCGATACGGGGGATGAGCAGTTCTTC.

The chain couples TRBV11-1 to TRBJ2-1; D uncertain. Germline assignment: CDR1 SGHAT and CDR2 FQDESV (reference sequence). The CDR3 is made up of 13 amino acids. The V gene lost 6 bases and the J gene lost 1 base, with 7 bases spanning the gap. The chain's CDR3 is CASSNASYNEQFF. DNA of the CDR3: TGTGCCAGCAGTAACGCTTCCTACAATGAGCAGTTCTTC.

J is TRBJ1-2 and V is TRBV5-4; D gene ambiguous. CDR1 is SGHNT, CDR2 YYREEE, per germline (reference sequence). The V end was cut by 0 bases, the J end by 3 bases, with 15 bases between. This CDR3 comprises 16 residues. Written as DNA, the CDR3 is TGTGCCAGCAGCTTGGGATCGCGGGATATATACTATGGCTACACCTTC. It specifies CASSLGSRDIYYGYTF.

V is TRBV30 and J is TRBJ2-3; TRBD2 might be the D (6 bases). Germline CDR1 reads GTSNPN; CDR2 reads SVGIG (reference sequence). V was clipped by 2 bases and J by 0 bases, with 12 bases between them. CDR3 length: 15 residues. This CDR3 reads CAWSIWGTSTDTQYF. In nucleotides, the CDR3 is TGTGCCTGGAGTATTTGGGGGACTAGCACAGATACGCAGTATTTT.

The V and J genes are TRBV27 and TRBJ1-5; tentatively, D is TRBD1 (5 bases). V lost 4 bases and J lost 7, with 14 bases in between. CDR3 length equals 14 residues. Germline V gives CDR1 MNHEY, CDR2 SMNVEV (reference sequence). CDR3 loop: CASSSGSSGQPQHF. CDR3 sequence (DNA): TGTGCCAGCAGTTCTGGGTCCTCAGGGCAGCCCCAGCATTTT.